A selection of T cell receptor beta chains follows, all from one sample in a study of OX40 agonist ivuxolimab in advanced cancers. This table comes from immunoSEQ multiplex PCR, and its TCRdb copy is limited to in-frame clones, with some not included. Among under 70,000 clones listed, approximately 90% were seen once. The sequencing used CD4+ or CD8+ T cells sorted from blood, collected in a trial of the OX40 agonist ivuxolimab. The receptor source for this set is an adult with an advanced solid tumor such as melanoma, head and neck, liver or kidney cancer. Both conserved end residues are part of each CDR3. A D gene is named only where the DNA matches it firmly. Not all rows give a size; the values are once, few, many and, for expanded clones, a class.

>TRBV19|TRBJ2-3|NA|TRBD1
CASSTRTGGFDTQYF
TGTGCCAGTAGTACCCGGACAGGGGGCTTTGATACGCAGTATTTT
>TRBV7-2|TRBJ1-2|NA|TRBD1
CASSSGQGYGYTF
TGTGCCAGCAGCTCCGGACAGGGTTATGGCTACACCTTC
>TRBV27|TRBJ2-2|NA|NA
CASSLYPDPNTGELFF
TGTGCCAGCAGTTTATATCCAGACCCGAACACCGGGGAGCTGTTTTTT
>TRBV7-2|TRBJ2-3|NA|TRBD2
CASSGTSGIRYF
TGTGCCAGCAGCGGGACTAGCGGGATCCGGTATTTT
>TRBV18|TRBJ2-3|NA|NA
CASSPPGPLADTQYF
TGTGCCAGCTCACCACCGGGGCCGCTGGCAGATACGCAGTATTTT
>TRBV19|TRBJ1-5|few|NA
CASSIPGSNQPQHF
TGTGCCAGTAGTATCCCAGGGAGTAATCAGCCCCAGCATTTT
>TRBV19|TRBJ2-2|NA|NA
CASSMASHLWLTGELFF
TGTGCCAGTAGTATGGCTTCACATCTGTGGTTGACCGGGGAGCTGTTTTTT
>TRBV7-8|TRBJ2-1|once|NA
CASTLGYGNNEQFF
TGTGCCAGCACCCTCGGCTATGGAAACAATGAGCAGTTCTTC
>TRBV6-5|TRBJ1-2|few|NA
CASSDKPYGYTF
TGTGCCAGCAGCGACAAGCCCTATGGCTACACCTTC
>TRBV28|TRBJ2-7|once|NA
CASTSPGEGRYF
TGTGCCAGCACCTCACCGGGAGAAGGGCGGTACTTC
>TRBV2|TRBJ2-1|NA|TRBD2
CASARTSANNEQFF
TGTGCCAGCGCCCGGACTAGCGCGAACAATGAGCAGTTCTTC
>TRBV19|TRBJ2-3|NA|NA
CASSISFSSTDTQYF
TGTGCCAGTAGTATTAGCTTTAGTAGCACAGATACGCAGTATTTT